This TCR beta chain was sequenced for a study of neoadjuvant nivolumab and ipilimumab in lung cancer. Worth noting for this clone: Its target is not known.

Findings of the study overall: Compared with tumor-adjacent uninvolved lung, resected tumors showed greater richness and clonality. A small number of samples were TCR sequenced. Resected-tumor TCR richness correlated positively with pretherapy blood richness.

Assay: immunoSEQ multiplex PCR; the TCRdb copy retains only in-frame clones and omits some. This repertoire shows more than 8,000 clones, around 81% found once; its top ten account for about 3.5%. The germline CDR1 and CDR2 sequences are KGHSH and LQKENI. V dropped 2 bases and J dropped 2 bases, with 11 bases sitting between them. This CDR3 spans 15 amino acids. The gene calls are TRBV18 and TRBJ2-3; D uncertain. The sample was peripheral blood, taken before neoadjuvant nivolumab, alone or with ipilimumab. The clonotype was recovered from an adult with non-small cell lung cancer. The CDR3 spells CASSPRAENTDTQYF. CDR3 DNA sequence: TGTGCCAGCTCACCAAGGGCCGAAAACACAGATACGCAGTATTTT.